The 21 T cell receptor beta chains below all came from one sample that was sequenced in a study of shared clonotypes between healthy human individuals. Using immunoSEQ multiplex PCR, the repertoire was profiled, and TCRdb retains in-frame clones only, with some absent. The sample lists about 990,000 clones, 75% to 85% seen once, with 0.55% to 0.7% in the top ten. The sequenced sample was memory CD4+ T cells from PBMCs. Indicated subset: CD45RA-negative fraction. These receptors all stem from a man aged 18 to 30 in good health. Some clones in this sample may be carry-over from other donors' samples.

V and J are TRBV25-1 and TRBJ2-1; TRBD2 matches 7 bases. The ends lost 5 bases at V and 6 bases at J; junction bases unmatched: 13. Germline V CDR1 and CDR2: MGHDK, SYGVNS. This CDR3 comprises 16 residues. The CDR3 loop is CASSPYDLGTINEQFF. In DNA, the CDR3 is TGTGCCAGCAGTCCCTACGACCTGGGGACTATCAATGAGCAGTTCTTC.

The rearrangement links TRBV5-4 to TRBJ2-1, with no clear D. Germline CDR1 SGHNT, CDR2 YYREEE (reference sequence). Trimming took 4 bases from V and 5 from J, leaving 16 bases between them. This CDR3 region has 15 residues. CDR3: CASSEDATLNNEQFF. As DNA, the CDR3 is TGTGCCAGCAGCGAAGACGCCACCCTAAACAATGAGCAGTTCTTC. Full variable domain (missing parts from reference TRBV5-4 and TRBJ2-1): ETGVTQSPTHLIKTRGQQVTLRCSSQSGHNTVSWYQQALGQGPQFIFQYYREEENGRGNFPPRFSGLQFPNYSSELNVNALELDDSALYLCASSEDATLNNEQFFGPGTRLTVL.

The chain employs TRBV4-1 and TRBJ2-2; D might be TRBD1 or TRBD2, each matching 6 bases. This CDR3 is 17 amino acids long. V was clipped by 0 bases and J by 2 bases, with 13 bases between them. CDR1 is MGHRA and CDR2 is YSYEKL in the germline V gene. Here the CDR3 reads CASSQDRQGTNTGELFF. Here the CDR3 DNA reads TGCGCCAGCAGCCAAGATCGGCAGGGGACTAACACCGGGGAGCTGTTTTTT.

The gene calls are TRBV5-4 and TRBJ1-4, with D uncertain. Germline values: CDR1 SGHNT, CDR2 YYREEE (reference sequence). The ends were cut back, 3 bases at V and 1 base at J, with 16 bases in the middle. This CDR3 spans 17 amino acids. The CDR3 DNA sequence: TGTGCCAGCAGCTCATCTGCAGGTGCCCTAACTAATGAAAAACTGTTTTTT. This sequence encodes CASSSSAGALTNEKLFF. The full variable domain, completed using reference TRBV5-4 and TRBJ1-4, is ETGVTQSPTHLIKTRGQQVTLRCSSQSGHNTVSWYQQALGQGPQFIFQYYREEENGRGNFPPRFSGLQFPNYSSELNVNALELDDSALYLCASSSSAGALTNEKLFFGSGTQLSVL.

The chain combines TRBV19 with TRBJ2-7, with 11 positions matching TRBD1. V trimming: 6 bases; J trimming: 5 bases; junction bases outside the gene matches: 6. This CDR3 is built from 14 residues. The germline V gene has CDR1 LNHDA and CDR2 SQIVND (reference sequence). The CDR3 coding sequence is TGTGCCAGTAGACCGGGACAGGGGGTCAACGAGCAGTACTTC. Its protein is CASRPGQGVNEQYF.

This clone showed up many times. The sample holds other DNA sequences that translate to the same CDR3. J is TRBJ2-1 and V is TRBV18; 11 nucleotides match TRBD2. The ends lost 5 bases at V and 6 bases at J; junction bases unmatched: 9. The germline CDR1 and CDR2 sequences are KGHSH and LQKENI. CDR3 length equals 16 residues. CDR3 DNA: TGTGCCAGCTCAGCAGCCGGGACTAGCGGTGTCAATGAGCAGTTCTTC. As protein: CASSAAGTSGVNEQFF.

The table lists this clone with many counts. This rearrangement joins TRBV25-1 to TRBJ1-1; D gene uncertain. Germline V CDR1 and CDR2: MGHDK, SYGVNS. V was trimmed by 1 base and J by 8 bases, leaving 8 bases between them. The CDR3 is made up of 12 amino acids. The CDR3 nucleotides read TGTGCCAGCAGTGAATCTAGGAACGAAGCTTTCTTT. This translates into CASSESRNEAFF.

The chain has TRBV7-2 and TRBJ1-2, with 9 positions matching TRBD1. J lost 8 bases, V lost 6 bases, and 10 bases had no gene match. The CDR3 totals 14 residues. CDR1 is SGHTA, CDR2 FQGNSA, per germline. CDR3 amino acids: CASSRSGTGSGYTF. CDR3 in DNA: TGTGCCAGCAGTCGTAGCGGGACAGGGAGCGGCTACACCTTC.

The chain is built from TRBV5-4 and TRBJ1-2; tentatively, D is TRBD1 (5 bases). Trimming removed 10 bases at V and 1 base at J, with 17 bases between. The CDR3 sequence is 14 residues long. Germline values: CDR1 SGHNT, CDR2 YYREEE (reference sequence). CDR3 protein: CAGTRGRDNYGYTF. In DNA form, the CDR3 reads TGTGCCGGTACTAGGGGCAGAGATAACTATGGCTACACCTTC. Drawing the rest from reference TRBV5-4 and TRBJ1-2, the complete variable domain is ETGVTQSPTHLIKTRGQQVTLRCSSQSGHNTVSWYQQALGQGPQFIFQYYREEENGRGNFPPRFSGLQFPNYSSELNVNALELDDSALYLCAGTRGRDNYGYTFGSGTRLTVV.

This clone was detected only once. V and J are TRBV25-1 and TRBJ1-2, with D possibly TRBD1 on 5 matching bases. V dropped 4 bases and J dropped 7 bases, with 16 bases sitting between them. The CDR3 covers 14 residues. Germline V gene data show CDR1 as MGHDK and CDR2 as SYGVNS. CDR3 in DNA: TGTGCCAGCAGTGGCCTGGGGCAGGGAAGTGGCTACACCTTC. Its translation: CASSGLGQGSGYTF.

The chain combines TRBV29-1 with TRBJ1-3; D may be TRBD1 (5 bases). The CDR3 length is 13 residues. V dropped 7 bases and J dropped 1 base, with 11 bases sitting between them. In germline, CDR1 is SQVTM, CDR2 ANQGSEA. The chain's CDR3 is CSAAGYSGNTIYF. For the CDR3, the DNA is TGCAGCGCCGCAGGGTATTCTGGAAACACCATATATTTT.

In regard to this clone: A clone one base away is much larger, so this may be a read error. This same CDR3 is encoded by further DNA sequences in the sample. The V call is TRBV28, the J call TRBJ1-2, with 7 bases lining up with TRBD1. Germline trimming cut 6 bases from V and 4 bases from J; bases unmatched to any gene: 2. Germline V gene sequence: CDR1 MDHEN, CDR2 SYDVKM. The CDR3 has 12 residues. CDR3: CASRRQGYGYTF. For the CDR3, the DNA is TGTGCCAGCAGACGACAGGGCTATGGCTACACCTTC.

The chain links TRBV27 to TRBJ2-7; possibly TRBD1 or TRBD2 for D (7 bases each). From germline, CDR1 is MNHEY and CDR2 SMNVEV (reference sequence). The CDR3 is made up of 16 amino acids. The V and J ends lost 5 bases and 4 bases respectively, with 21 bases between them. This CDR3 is CASSSRRGDSSYEQYF. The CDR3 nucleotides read TGTGCCAGCAGTAGCCGTCGGGGGGACAGCTCTTACGAGCAGTACTTC.

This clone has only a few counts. CDR3 in DNA: TGCGCCAGCAGCTTGGGACTGGGACGAATCACAGATACGCAGTATTTT. Amino acids: CASSLGLGRITDTQYF. This rearrangement joins TRBV5-1 to TRBJ2-3; D possibly uses TRBD1 or TRBD2 (5 bases each). CDR3 size: 16 residues. Germline lookup yields CDR1 SGHRS and CDR2 YFSETQ. Between the trimmed V and J ends, which lost 0 bases and 2 bases, there was a span of 13 bases.

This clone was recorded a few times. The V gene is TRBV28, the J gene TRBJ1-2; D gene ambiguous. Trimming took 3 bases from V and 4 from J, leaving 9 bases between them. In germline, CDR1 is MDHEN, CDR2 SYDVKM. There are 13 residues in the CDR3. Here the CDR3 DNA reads TGTGCCAGCAGTTTGACGGCAGGCTATGGCTACACCTTC. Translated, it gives CASSLTAGYGYTF.

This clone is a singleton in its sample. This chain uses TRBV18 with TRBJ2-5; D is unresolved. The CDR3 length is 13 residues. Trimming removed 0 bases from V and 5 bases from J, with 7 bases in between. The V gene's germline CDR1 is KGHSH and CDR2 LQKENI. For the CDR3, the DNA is TGTGCCAGCTCACCACCGTTAGGGGAGACCCAGTACTTC. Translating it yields CASSPPLGETQYF.

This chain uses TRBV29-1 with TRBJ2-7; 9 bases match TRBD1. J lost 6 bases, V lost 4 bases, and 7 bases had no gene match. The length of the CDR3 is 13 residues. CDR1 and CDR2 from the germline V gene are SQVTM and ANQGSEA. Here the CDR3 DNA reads TGCAGCGTTGGAAGACAGGGGGAAAGCGAGCAGTACTTC. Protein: CSVGRQGESEQYF.

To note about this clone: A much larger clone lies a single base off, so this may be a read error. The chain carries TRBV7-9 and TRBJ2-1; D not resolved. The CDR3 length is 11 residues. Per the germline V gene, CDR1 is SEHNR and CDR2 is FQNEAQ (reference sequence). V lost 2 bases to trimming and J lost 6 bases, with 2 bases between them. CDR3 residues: CASSLINEQFF. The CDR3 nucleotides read TGTGCCAGCAGCTTAATCAATGAGCAGTTCTTC. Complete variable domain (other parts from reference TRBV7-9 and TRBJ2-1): DTGVSQNPRHKITKRGQNVTFRCDPISEHNRLYWYRQTLGQGPEFLTYFQNEAQLEKSRLLSDRFSAERPKGSFSTLEIQRTEQGDSAMYLCASSLINEQFFGPGTRLTVL.

The CDR3 DNA reads TGTGCCAGCAGAGAGACAGGGGGCGATGGCTACACCTTC. Protein product: CASRETGGDGYTF. V usage is TRBV6-1 and J usage is TRBJ1-2; 10 positions agree with TRBD1. Germline trimming cut 6 bases from V and 6 bases from J; bases unmatched to any gene: 4. This CDR3 comprises 13 residues. Germline CDR1 is MNHNS and CDR2 is SASEGT.

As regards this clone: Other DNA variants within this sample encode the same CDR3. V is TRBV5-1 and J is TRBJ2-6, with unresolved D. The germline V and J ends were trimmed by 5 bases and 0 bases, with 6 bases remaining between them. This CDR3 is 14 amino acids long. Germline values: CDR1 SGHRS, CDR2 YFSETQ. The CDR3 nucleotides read TGCGCCAGCAGTTCAGCCTCTGGGGCCAACGTCCTGACTTTC. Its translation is CASSSASGANVLTF.

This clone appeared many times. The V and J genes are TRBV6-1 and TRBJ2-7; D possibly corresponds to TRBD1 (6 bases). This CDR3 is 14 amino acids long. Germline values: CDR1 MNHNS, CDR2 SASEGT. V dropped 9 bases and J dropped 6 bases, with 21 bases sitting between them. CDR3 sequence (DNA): TGTGCCAGACATACAGGGTACGATCGAGGCGAGCAGTACTTC. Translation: CARHTGYDRGEQYF.